This is a list of T cell receptor beta chains from one sample in a study of molecular identifiers for immune sequencing clone quantification. Using its own MiXCR run on the PCR reads, TCRdb lists one record per CDR3 protein. The repertoire holds 460,000 or so distinct CDR3 sequences, with around 25% as singletons. The sample taken for sequencing was naive CD8+ T cells from blood, with Jurkat cell RNA spiked in. Receptors originate from a human donor in good health. Some libraries in this study had Jurkat cell RNA spiked in. Each CDR3 is given with its conserved first and last residue. D genes are given only for firm matches. Clone size is given for some rows only: seen once, a few or many times, or a class if the clone is expanded.

D	V	size	J	DNA	CDR3
TRBD1	TRBV20-1	once	TRBJ2-7	TGCAGGACGTGGGTGTGGTGGGGTCGGGACAGGGGTGCCTACGAGCAGTACTTC	CRTWVWWGRDRGAYEQYF
TRBD2	TRBV5-6	few	TRBJ2-7	TGTGCCAGCAGCGATAGCGGGGGCAGGTACGAGCAGTACTTC	CASSDSGGRYEQYF
-	TRBV10-2	-	TRBJ1-5	TGCGCCAGCGGTATCGGCAATCAGCCCCAGCGTTTT	CASGIGNQPQRF
-	TRBV7-2	many	TRBJ2-3	TGTGCCAGCAGCTTAAACAGGGAAGTATCGCAGTATTTT	CASSLNREVSQYF
-	TRBV29-1	-	TRBJ2-1	TGCAGCGCCGAGGGGTCAGGGGGGTACGATGAGCAGTTCTTC	CSAEGSGGYDEQFF
TRBD2	TRBV2	few	TRBJ2-2	TGTGCCGGAGAGCGGGAGAACACCGGGGAGCTGTTTTTT	CAGERENTGELFF
-	TRBV4-3	many	TRBJ2-7	TGCGCCAGCAGCCAAGAGGCAGGATTGTTCTACGAGCAGTACTTC	CASSQEAGLFYEQYF
TRBD2	TRBV7-9	many	TRBJ2-2	TGTGCCAGCAGCCACCTGGTAGCGGGAGCCGGGGAGCTGTTTTTT	CASSHLVAGAGELFF
TRBD1	TRBV29-1	many	TRBJ2-7	TGCAGCGCAAGGACAGGGTTCGAGCAGTACTTC	CSARTGFEQYF
-	TRBV7-2	many	TRBJ2-1	TGTGCCAGCAGCTTAATTGGGCCAGGCTACAATGAGCAGTTCTTC	CASSLIGPGYNEQFF
TRBD1	TRBV6-6	many	TRBJ2-7	TGTGCCAGCAGTTCAGGGGGCTTGTACGAGCAGTACTTC	CASSSGGLYEQYF